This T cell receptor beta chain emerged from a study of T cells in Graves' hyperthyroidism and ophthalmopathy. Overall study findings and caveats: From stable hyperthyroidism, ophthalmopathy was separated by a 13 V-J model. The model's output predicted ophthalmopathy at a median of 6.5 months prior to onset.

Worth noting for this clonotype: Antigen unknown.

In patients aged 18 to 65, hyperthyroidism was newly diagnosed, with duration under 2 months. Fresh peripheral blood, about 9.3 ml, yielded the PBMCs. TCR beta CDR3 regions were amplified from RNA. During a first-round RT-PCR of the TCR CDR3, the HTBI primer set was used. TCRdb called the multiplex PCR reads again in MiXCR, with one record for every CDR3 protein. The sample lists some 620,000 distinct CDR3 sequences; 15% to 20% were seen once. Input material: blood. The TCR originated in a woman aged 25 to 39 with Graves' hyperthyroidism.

This CDR3 reads CASSVRRESNTGELFF. Here the CDR3 DNA reads TGTGCCAGCAGCGTAAGGCGGGAGTCGAACACCGGGGAGCTGTTTTTT. The J gene is TRBJ2-2, the V gene TRBV9; TRBD2 matches 7 bases. Trimming cost V 1 base and J 0 bases; bases outside gene matches: 3. Germline CDR1 is SGDLS and CDR2 is YYNGEE. This CDR3 is built from 16 residues. The entire variable domain, with the rest obtained from reference TRBV9 and TRBJ2-2, is as follows: DSGVTQTPKHLITATGQRVTLRCSPRSGDLSVYWYQQSLDQGLQFLIQYYNGEERAKGNILERFSAQQFPDLHSELNLSSLELGDSALYFCASSVRRESNTGELFFGEGSRLTVL.